This TCR beta chain was sequenced during a study of blood T cell repertoires in COVID-19. Study background: COVID-19 samples from acute and convalescent phases originated in the United States, Italy and Spain.

The study recruited people aged about 18 to 95 years across under 25 US areas. This clone was seen just once. Per the original data handling: Nucleated cell number was recorded as an estimate derived from reference gene primer amplification. Only in-frame clones appear in the TCRdb table, and some are missing; sequencing was by immunoSEQ multiplex PCR. V and J calls and clone size are copied from that table; D and trimming were computed from the DNA. The table has about 160,000 clones, about 85% seen once. The CDR3 runs 14 residues. Deletions cut 3 bases from V and 1 base from J, with 10 bases between. Looked up from germline, CDR1 is GTSNPN and CDR2 is SVGIG (reference sequence).

This chain connects TRBV30 to TRBJ2-1, with TRBD2 as a possible D gene (5 bases). Sample: PBMCs or T cells enriched from blood (not recorded which). The TCR comes from a woman aged 40 to 50 with acute COVID-19. The CDR3 DNA reads TGTGCCTGGAGGATCCGAGGGTCCTACAATGAGCAGTTCTTC. Its protein product is CAWRIRGSYNEQFF.